Below, 23 T cell receptor beta chains from the same sample are listed, as sequenced in a study of blood T cell repertoires in COVID-19. Profiled with immunoSEQ multiplex PCR; TCRdb holds only in-frame clones, not every one. The table shows around 130,000 clones, with about nine tenths occurring only once. The material sequenced was peripheral blood. These receptors were collected from a human donor with COVID-19, enrolled during active disease. The donor label of this sample is uncertain.

The chain employs TRBV5-1 and TRBJ2-7; 8 positions agree with TRBD2. This CDR3 comprises 15 residues. Unmatched junction bases numbered 8, after V lost 4 bases and J lost 2 bases. The germline gives CDR1 SGHRS, CDR2 YFSETQ. The CDR3 reads CASSPAGGRPYEQYF. Here the CDR3 DNA reads TGCGCCAGCAGCCCCGCGGGGGGCAGGCCCTACGAGCAGTACTTC.

The chain uses TRBV18 and TRBJ1-1; 9 bases are shared with TRBD1. This CDR3 contains 15 residues. V lost 4 bases to trimming and J lost 0 bases; unmatched junction nucleotides: 3. Germline V CDR1 and CDR2: KGHSH, LQKENI. Here the CDR3 DNA reads TGTGCCAGCTCACTCCGACAGGGGGTGAACACTGAAGCTTTCTTT. Translating it yields CASSLRQGVNTEAFF.

CDR3 in DNA: TGCGCCAGCAGCTTGGGCCTAGCGGGGGCCATCGGAGAGCAGTACTTC. As protein: CASSLGLAGAIGEQYF. The rearrangement links TRBV5-1 to TRBJ2-7; 10 bases line up with TRBD2. In germline, CDR1 is SGHRS, CDR2 YFSETQ. This CDR3 comprises 16 residues. V gave up 0 bases and J gave up 7 bases; unmatched junction bases: 10.

The J gene is TRBJ2-7, the V gene TRBV9; maybe TRBD1 (6 bases). Looked up from germline, CDR1 is SGDLS and CDR2 is YYNGEE. CDR3 size: 15 residues. Trimming removed 7 bases at V and 2 bases at J, with 19 bases between. The CDR3 is CASSQGPDGPYEQYF. The DNA of the CDR3 is TGTGCCAGCTCCCAGGGGCCGGACGGGCCCTACGAGCAGTACTTC.

This clone has more than one count but fewer than ten. This sequence joins TRBV5-4 and TRBJ1-1; unclear D gene. Trimming left V 4 bases short and J 4 bases short, with 14 bases between. CDR1 is SGHNT, CDR2 YYREEE, per germline (reference sequence). The CDR3 sequence is 14 residues long. CDR3 region: CASSPEQRATEAFF. As DNA, the CDR3 is TGTGCCAGCAGCCCAGAGCAGCGGGCCACTGAAGCTTTCTTT. The full variable domain, its missing parts supplied by reference TRBV5-4 and TRBJ1-1, is ETGVTQSPTHLIKTRGQQVTLRCSSQSGHNTVSWYQQALGQGPQFIFQYYREEENGRGNFPPRFSGLQFPNYSSELNVNALELDDSALYLCASSPEQRATEAFFGQGTRLTVV.

This clone was counted once. The chain is built from TRBV7-9 and TRBJ1-2; possibly TRBD1 for D (6 bases). V lost 8 bases, J lost 2 bases, and 15 bases lay in between. CDR1 and CDR2 (germline): SEHNR, FQNEAQ (reference sequence). The CDR3 runs to 14 residues. The CDR3 region is CASSSGQGNYGYTF. The DNA for the CDR3 is TGTGCCAGCTCATCCGGGCAGGGGAACTATGGCTACACCTTC.

The chain combines TRBV29-1 with TRBJ2-7; the D gene is possibly TRBD1 (5 bases). The germline gives CDR1 SQVTM, CDR2 ANQGSEA. CDR3 length: 14 residues. V was cut by 0 bases and J by 2 bases, with 11 bases left in between. For the CDR3, the DNA is TGCAGCGTTGAAGATGACAGAGGTCCCTACGAGCAGTACTTC. This translates into CSVEDDRGPYEQYF.

The chain is built from TRBV20-1 and TRBJ2-3; 7 bases are shared with TRBD2. V trimming: 3 bases; J trimming: 3 bases; junction bases outside the gene matches: 12. This CDR3 spans 16 amino acids. The germline CDR1 and CDR2 sequences are DFQATT and SNEGSKA (reference sequence). CDR3 in amino acids: CSASVWRGSATDTQYF. CDR3 nucleotides: TGCAGTGCTAGTGTCTGGCGGGGGTCAGCGACAGATACGCAGTATTTT.

The J gene is TRBJ1-1, the V gene TRBV7-9; 12 positions agree with TRBD1. V trimming: 4 bases; J trimming: 5 bases; junction bases outside the gene matches: 11. Per germline, CDR1 SEHNR and CDR2 FQNEAQ (reference sequence). This CDR3 region has 17 residues. CDR3 region: CASSSLSLGQGATEAFF. The CDR3, as DNA: TGTGCCAGCAGCTCCCTTAGTCTGGGACAGGGGGCAACTGAAGCTTTCTTT.

Only one count was recorded for this clone. The chain joins TRBV29-1 to TRBJ2-1; the D gene is possibly TRBD2 (6 bases). With 7 bases removed from V and 3 bases from J, the gap between germline ends came to 10 bases. Looked up from germline, CDR1 is SQVTM and CDR2 is ANQGSEA. This CDR3 contains 12 residues. CDR3: CSGGLYYNEQFF. CDR3 DNA: TGCAGCGGGGGACTTTACTACAATGAGCAGTTCTTC.

The chain recombines TRBV6-5 with TRBJ1-3; TRBD1 aligns across 9 bases. V dropped 6 bases and J dropped 0; count of bases not matched to a gene: 3. The CDR3 totals 15 residues. CDR1 and CDR2 from the germline V gene are MNHEY and SVGAGI. DNA of the CDR3: TGTGCCAGCAGAGAGGACAGGGGCTCTGGAAACACCATATATTTT. Its protein is CASREDRGSGNTIYF.

Only one count was recorded for this clone. The V and J genes are TRBV2 and TRBJ1-6; no reliable D call. Germline CDR1 and CDR2: SNHLY and FYNNEI. CDR3 size: 12 residues. V lost 7 bases and J 12 bases, leaving 13 bases between the germline ends. The CDR3: CASKGDGLPLHF. DNA for the CDR3: TGTGCCAGCAAGGGAGACGGGCTACCCCTCCACTTT.

V usage is TRBV10-2 and J usage is TRBJ2-2; 11 nucleotides agree with TRBD2. The V and J ends lost 5 bases and 6 bases, in that order; junction bases with no gene match: 8. The germline V gene has CDR1 WSHSY and CDR2 SAAADI. The length of the CDR3 is 16 residues. DNA of the CDR3: TGCGCCAGCAGTTTATATAGCGGGAGGGCCCCCGGGGAGCTGTTTTTT. It translates to CASSLYSGRAPGELFF.

The CDR3 coding sequence is TGCGCCAACCCCGGGCAGGGGGCTTCGGGGGAGCTGTTTTTT. It encodes CANPGQGASGELFF. The genes are TRBV5-1 and TRBJ2-2; 8 positions agree with TRBD1. V was clipped by 9 bases and J by 8 bases; unmatched bases: 12. The length of the CDR3 is 14 residues. Per the germline V gene, CDR1 is SGHRS and CDR2 is YFSETQ.

The chain couples TRBV21-1 to TRBJ1-5. TRBV21-1 is recorded as a pseudogene. This CDR3 is built from 15 residues. The chain's CDR3 is CASSKSFCSNQPQHF. The CDR3 DNA reads TGTGCCAGCAGTAAATCCTTTTGTAGCAATCAGCCCCAGCATTTT.

The genes are TRBV6-1 and TRBJ1-2, with a weak D call TRBD1 (6 bases). Trimming took off 0 bases at V and 4 bases at J, with 9 bases between the two ends. The CDR3 runs to 14 residues. The V gene's germline CDR1 is MNHNS and CDR2 SASEGT. In DNA, the CDR3 is TGTGCCAGCAGTGAAGCGGACAGAACCTATGGCTACACCTTC. The encoded protein is CASSEADRTYGYTF.

The chain is built from TRBV7-3 and TRBJ2-2; 14 nucleotides match TRBD2. Germline V gene sequence: CDR1 SGHTA, CDR2 FQGTGA. Trimming removed 5 bases from V and 5 bases from J; junction bases left unmatched: 10. This CDR3 is built from 18 residues. The CDR3 loop is CASSPAPGLAGVTGELFF. The DNA for the CDR3 is TGTGCCAGCAGCCCCGCCCCGGGACTAGCGGGGGTTACCGGGGAGCTGTTTTTT.

The chain links TRBV19 to TRBJ1-2, with D unresolved. The CDR3 has 15 amino acids. V was pared by 0 bases and J by 4 bases, with 12 bases between. The germline gives CDR1 LNHDA, CDR2 SQIVND (reference sequence). Here the CDR3 DNA reads TGTGCCAGTAGTATAGATCCTGACTCTTCCTATGGCTACACCTTC. It specifies CASSIDPDSSYGYTF.

The rearrangement links TRBV5-6 to TRBJ1-5; 11 bases are shared with TRBD1. With 4 bases clipped from V and 7 bases from J, the junction kept 10 bases outside the gene matches. The CDR3 covers 16 residues. Germline-derived CDR1 and CDR2 are SGHDT and YYEEEE. The chain's CDR3 is CASSRGTGGFGQPQHF. The CDR3 DNA reads TGTGCCAGCAGCAGAGGGACAGGGGGTTTCGGACAGCCCCAGCATTTT.

This clone was seen a handful of times. V gene TRBV2 combines with J gene TRBJ1-1; 9 bases match TRBD1. The V segment lost 7 bases and the J segment 4 bases; nucleotides outside the gene matches: 4. Germline V gene lookup returns CDR1 SNHLY and CDR2 FYNNEI. This CDR3 has 13 amino acids. CDR3 region: CASTGQGGTEAFF. CDR3 nucleotide sequence: TGTGCCAGCACGGGACAGGGTGGCACTGAAGCTTTCTTT. Supplemented by reference TRBV2 and TRBJ1-1, the full variable domain reads EPEVTQTPSHQVTQMGQEVILRCVPISNHLYFYWYRQILGQKVEFLVSFYNNEISEKSEIFDDQFSVERPDGSNFTLKIRSTKLEDSAMYFCASTGQGGTEAFFGQGTRLTVV.

This chain links TRBV19 with TRBJ2-3, with 10 bases identical to TRBD2. Trimming took 4 bases from V and 0 from J; bases not matched to a gene: 10. The CDR3 has 18 amino acids. Germline V lookup: CDR1 LNHDA, CDR2 SQIVND (reference sequence). CDR3 sequence reads: CASSTASGGTISTDTQYF. The DNA for the CDR3 is TGTGCCAGTAGTACGGCTAGCGGGGGAACCATTAGCACAGATACGCAGTATTTT. Full variable domain (rest looked up from reference TRBV19 and TRBJ2-3): DGGITQSPKYLFRKEGQNVTLSCEQNLNHDAMYWYRQDPGQGLRLIYYSQIVNDFQKGDIAEGYSVSREKKESFPLTVTSAQKNPTAFYLCASSTASGGTISTDTQYFGPGTRLTVL.

The V gene is TRBV27, the J gene TRBJ2-3; 9 bases fit TRBD2. V lost 7 bases, J lost 2 bases, and 7 bases stayed unmatched. This CDR3 contains 15 residues. Germline CDR1 MNHEY, CDR2 SMNVEV (reference sequence). The CDR3 DNA is TGTGCCAGCATTCGGAGCGGGAGGAACACAGATACGCAGTATTTT. It is translated as CASIRSGRNTDTQYF.

This clone was counted once. The gene calls are TRBV4-2 and TRBJ2-3; 8 nucleotides line up with TRBD2. The V gene's germline CDR1 is LGHNA and CDR2 YNFKEQ. The CDR3 runs 15 residues. The V segment lost 4 bases and the J segment 3 bases; nucleotides outside the gene matches: 6. The CDR3 DNA is TGTGCCAGCAGCCCAGACGGGGGGGGAACAGATACGCAGTATTTT. Residues: CASSPDGGGTDTQYF.